Shown below are 31 T cell receptor beta chains from a single sample sequenced in a study of cytotoxic CD8 clonotypes in ibrutinib-treated CLL. Profiled with immunoSEQ multiplex PCR; TCRdb holds only in-frame clones, not every one. The sample lists 150,000 to 200,000 clones; roughly 88% were seen once. Sequencing was performed on PBMCs, taken at disease progression, from a patient treated with ibrutinib. These receptors all come from a human donor with chronic lymphocytic leukemia.

This rearrangement joins TRBV5-1 to TRBJ2-7; 7 bases match TRBD2. Losses at the gene ends were 0 bases for V and 0 bases for J; bases not matched to a gene: 9. Germline V gene sequence: CDR1 SGHRS, CDR2 YFSETQ. The CDR3 runs 17 residues. CDR3 DNA sequence: TGCGCCAGCAGCTTGGCCCCTAGCGGAGGGCCCTCCTACGAGCAGTACTTC. Translated, it gives CASSLAPSGGPSYEQYF.

The rearrangement joins TRBV5-1 to TRBJ2-3; D tentatively fits TRBD1 or TRBD2 (5 bases each). Germline lookup yields CDR1 SGHRS and CDR2 YFSETQ. Between the trimmed V and J ends, which lost 4 bases and 3 bases, there was a span of 12 bases. The CDR3 has 14 residues. The DNA for the CDR3 is TGCGCCAGCAGCCCGGGACCTTCGACAGATACGCAGTATTTT. It is translated as CASSPGPSTDTQYF. Using reference TRBV5-1 and TRBJ2-3 for the parts outside the CDR3, the full variable domain is KAGVTQTPRYLIKTRGQQVTLSCSPISGHRSVSWYQQTPGQGLQFLFEYFSETQRNKGNFPGRFSGRQFSNSRSEMNVSTLELGDSALYLCASSPGPSTDTQYFGPGTRLTVL.

This rearrangement joins TRBV29-1 to TRBJ2-7; unclear D gene. Germline CDR1 is SQVTM and CDR2 is ANQGSEA. V gave up 1 base and J gave up 3 bases, with 16 bases separating them. The CDR3 extends over 15 amino acids. CDR3 loop: CSVEAPLRNRYEQYF. CDR3 coding DNA: TGCAGCGTTGAAGCTCCCCTGCGAAACCGCTACGAGCAGTACTTC.

The V and J genes are TRBV19 and TRBJ1-4; no clear D. The CDR3 contains 12 residues. V lost 9 bases, J lost 6 bases, and 11 bases lay in between. Germline CDR1 and CDR2: LNHDA and SQIVND (reference sequence). CDR3 sequence reads: CASRVRDEKLFF. CDR3 sequence (DNA): TGTGCCAGCAGAGTAAGGGATGAAAAACTGTTTTTT.

V and J are TRBV28 and TRBJ2-1, with 9 positions matching TRBD1. This CDR3 has 15 residues. CDR1 and CDR2 from the germline V gene are MDHEN and SYDVKM. The V gene end was trimmed by 3 bases and the J gene end by 5 bases; junction bases not matched to a gene: 5. This CDR3 reads CASSFGRDRDNEQFF. In nucleotides, the CDR3 is TGTGCCAGCAGTTTTGGGCGGGACAGGGACAATGAGCAGTTCTTC.

A remark on this clone: This specimen includes other DNA sequences encoding the same CDR3. The chain carries TRBV5-1 and TRBJ2-3, with no clear D. Germline V gene lookup returns CDR1 SGHRS and CDR2 YFSETQ. V was shortened by 4 bases and J by 5 bases, with 5 bases between the two germline ends. There are 11 residues in the CDR3. DNA for the CDR3: TGCGCCAGCAGCCTGGGAGATACGCAGTATTTT. Its protein is CASSLGDTQYF.

The chain couples TRBV7-9 to TRBJ1-1, with D possibly matching TRBD1 (5 bases). The V gene lost 0 bases and the J gene lost 2 bases, with 7 bases spanning the gap. The germline V gene has CDR1 SEHNR and CDR2 FQNEAQ (reference sequence). The CDR3 has 14 residues. Written as DNA, the CDR3 is TGTGCCAGCAGCTTAGCGGGGCTCAACACTGAAGCTTTCTTT. Translation gives CASSLAGLNTEAFF.

This clone was picked up a small number of times. The genes are TRBV19 and TRBJ1-2, with D perhaps matching TRBD1 (6 bases). The CDR3 loop spans 13 amino acids. CDR1 LNHDA and CDR2 SQIVND come from the germline V gene (reference sequence). V was clipped by 5 bases and J by 2 bases, with 9 bases between them. Here the CDR3 DNA reads TGTGCCAGTAGTGTCCAGGGGAACTATGGCTACACCTTC. Amino acid sequence: CASSVQGNYGYTF. The variable domain in full, with the rest retrieved from reference TRBV19 and TRBJ1-2, is DGGITQSPKYLFRKEGQNVTLSCEQNLNHDAMYWYRQDPGQGLRLIYYSQIVNDFQKGDIAEGYSVSREKKESFPLTVTSAQKNPTAFYLCASSVQGNYGYTFGSGTRLTVV.

The chain employs TRBV27 and TRBJ2-7; possible D gene TRBD2, 6 bases. CDR1 MNHEY and CDR2 SMNVEV come from the germline V gene (reference sequence). Trimming took off 4 bases at V and 3 bases at J, with 13 bases between the two ends. This CDR3 has 14 residues. In nucleotides, the CDR3 is TGTGCCAGCAGTTCCTGGGAGGCCTTCTACGAGCAGTACTTC. It codes for CASSSWEAFYEQYF.

This clone was seen a single time. The V gene is TRBV4-1, the J gene TRBJ2-1; 11 bases fit TRBD2. Per germline, CDR1 MGHRA and CDR2 YSYEKL. This CDR3 has 19 residues. V lost 2 bases, J lost 3 bases, and 12 bases stayed unmatched. The CDR3 DNA reads as TGCGCCAGCAGCCAACCCGGTAGCGGGAGGGGACAGGACTACAATGAGCAGTTCTTC. As protein: CASSQPGSGRGQDYNEQFF.

This clone was seen a few times. The chain employs TRBV7-9 and TRBJ2-1; TRBD2 agrees at 9 bases. The CDR3 spans 15 residues. The germline V gene encodes CDR1 SEHNR and CDR2 FQNEAQ (reference sequence). The V segment lost 1 base and the J segment 8 bases; nucleotides outside the gene matches: 6. The CDR3 spells CASSLGSGRIDEQFF. CDR3 DNA sequence: TGTGCCAGCAGCTTAGGGAGCGGGAGGATTGATGAGCAGTTCTTC.

The chain joins TRBV30 to TRBJ1-3; D uncertain. Germline values: CDR1 GTSNPN, CDR2 SVGIG (reference sequence). The CDR3 covers 15 residues. Trimming cost V 0 bases and J 4 bases, with 13 bases left between them. The CDR3 loop is CAWSVPRVVGNTIYF. The DNA of the CDR3 is TGTGCCTGGAGTGTACCTCGGGTGGTAGGAAACACCATATATTTT.

The chain uses TRBV5-1 and TRBJ1-1; D unresolved. Deletions cut 2 bases from V and 0 bases from J, with 14 bases between. This CDR3 spans 16 amino acids. Germline-derived CDR1 and CDR2 are SGHRS and YFSETQ. The CDR3 here is CASSFALGGLNTEAFF. CDR3 nucleotides: TGCGCCAGCAGCTTTGCGCTGGGAGGGTTGAACACTGAAGCTTTCTTT.

The gene calls are TRBV7-9 and TRBJ2-4; TRBD2 might be the D (6 bases). The CDR3 has 15 residues. V lost 3 bases and J 1 base, leaving 10 bases between the germline ends. CDR1 is SEHNR and CDR2 is FQNEAQ in the germline V gene (reference sequence). The CDR3 loop reads CASSFRGLAKNIQYF. Written as DNA, the CDR3 is TGTGCCAGCAGCTTTCGGGGGTTGGCCAAAAACATTCAGTACTTC.

The chain employs TRBV29-1 and TRBJ2-2, with a weak D call TRBD2 (6 bases). The CDR3 contains 13 residues. V was clipped by 4 bases and J by 5 bases, with 11 bases between them. CDR1 and CDR2 (germline): SQVTM, ANQGSEA. The CDR3 nucleotides read TGCAGCGTTGGCCAGGCGGGGACCGGGGAGCTGTTTTTT. Translating it yields CSVGQAGTGELFF.

The chain carries TRBV7-2 and TRBJ2-5; D is undetermined. Germline V gives CDR1 SGHTA, CDR2 FQGNSA. CDR3 length: 15 amino acids. V gave up 0 bases and J gave up 0 bases, with 8 bases separating them. Written as DNA, the CDR3 is TGTGCCAGCAGCTTAGCGCTCAGAGACCAAGAGACCCAGTACTTC. As protein: CASSLALRDQETQYF. Supplemented by reference TRBV7-2 and TRBJ2-5, the full variable domain reads GAGVSQSPSNKVTEKGKDVELRCDPISGHTALYWYRQSLGQGLEFLIYFQGNSAPDKSGLPSDRFSAERTGGSVSTLTIQRTQQEDSAVYLCASSLALRDQETQYFGPGTRLLVL.

This rearrangement joins TRBV5-1 to TRBJ2-7; the match to TRBD1 covers 7 bases. V dropped 2 bases and J dropped 7; count of bases not matched to a gene: 0. Germline CDR1 SGHRS, CDR2 YFSETQ. The CDR3 is made up of 11 amino acids. CDR3 sequence (DNA): TGCGCCAGCAGCTTACAGGGGGAGCAGTACTTC. Amino acids: CASSLQGEQYF.

The rearrangement links TRBV5-5 to TRBJ2-7; no clear D gene. The germline CDR1 and CDR2 sequences are SGHKS and YYEKEE (reference sequence). CDR3 length: 14 residues. V lost 7 bases and J lost 3, with 17 bases in between. CDR3 residues: CASLWAERSYEQYF. The CDR3, as DNA: TGTGCCAGCTTGTGGGCAGAAAGGAGCTACGAGCAGTACTTC. Combining the CDR3 with reference TRBV5-5 and TRBJ2-7 gives the whole variable domain DAGVTQSPTHLIKTRGQQVTLRCSPISGHKSVSWYQQVLGQGPQFIFQYYEKEERGRGNFPDRFSARQFPNYSSELNVNALLLGDSALYLCASLWAERSYEQYFGPGTRLTVT.

This sequence joins TRBV4-3 and TRBJ1-2; possibly TRBD1 for D (6 bases). The CDR3 consists of 16 residues. V lost 1 base, J lost 4 bases, and 16 bases lay in between. CDR1 is LGHNA and CDR2 is YSLEER in the germline V gene. This CDR3 reads CASSQGTRGLLYGYTF. The CDR3 nucleotides read TGCGCCAGCAGCCAAGGGACCAGGGGACTCCTCTATGGCTACACCTTC.

The chain combines TRBV28 with TRBJ1-5; 8 bases are a match to TRBD1. J lost 5 bases, V lost 5 bases, and 8 bases had no gene match. CDR1 MDHEN and CDR2 SYDVKM come from the germline V gene. This CDR3 has 15 residues. DNA for the CDR3: TGTGCCAGCAGTCCGGGGGACAGGAGCGATCAGCCCCAGCATTTT. This translates into CASSPGDRSDQPQHF.

This chain links TRBV21-1 with TRBJ2-2; TRBD2 is taken as the D call from the table, unchecked against the DNA. TRBV21-1 is a pseudogene segment. CDR3 length equals 19 residues. CDR3 in amino acids: CASSTDPRLAASLTGELFF. The CDR3 nucleotides read TGTGCCAGCAGCACGGACCCCAGACTAGCGGCGTCGTTGACCGGGGAGCTGTTTTTT.

The rearrangement joins TRBV4-3 to TRBJ2-3; 8 bases map to TRBD2. CDR1 and CDR2 from the germline V gene are LGHNA and YSLEER. The trim removed 3 bases at V and 0 bases at J, leaving 14 bases unmatched. The CDR3 is made up of 19 amino acids. This chain's CDR3 is CASSQDMSGSRLSTDTQYF. DNA of the CDR3: TGCGCCAGCAGCCAGGATATGAGCGGGAGTCGGTTAAGCACAGATACGCAGTATTTT.

The CDR3 region is CASSNGGRVQAEAFF. For the CDR3, the DNA is TGTGCCAGTAGTAACGGGGGCCGAGTGCAAGCTGAAGCTTTCTTT. The chain couples TRBV19 to TRBJ1-1; a weak D match, TRBD1 (6 bases). Germline-derived CDR1 and CDR2 are LNHDA and SQIVND (reference sequence). The CDR3 has 15 amino acids. V gave up 4 bases and J gave up 6 bases, with 18 bases separating them.

V is TRBV18 and J is TRBJ2-7; 9 bases are shared with TRBD2. Per the germline V gene, CDR1 is KGHSH and CDR2 is LQKENI. The V and J ends lost 2 bases and 6 bases, in that order; junction bases with no gene match: 11. CDR3 size: 16 residues. The CDR3 region is CASSPGIAGEDSEQYF. The CDR3 DNA reads as TGTGCCAGCTCACCAGGGATAGCGGGAGAAGATAGCGAGCAGTACTTC.

The CDR3 DNA follows: TGTGCCAGCAGCGATTATTTTATGGGACTAGCGGGACCCACAGATACGCAGTATTTT. Translation gives CASSDYFMGLAGPTDTQYF. This sequence joins TRBV7-3 and TRBJ2-3; 13 positions agree with TRBD2. The CDR3 is made up of 19 amino acids. The germline V gene encodes CDR1 SGHTA and CDR2 FQGTGA. Trimming at V came to 5 bases and at J to 2 bases, leaving 13 bases not matched to a gene.

To note about this clone: The junction differs from germline at one of its ends, possibly a read error. The gene calls are TRBV7-7 and TRBJ2-2, with 7 positions matching TRBD1. The CDR3 loop spans 14 amino acids. CDR1 is SSHAT, CDR2 FNYEAQ, per germline (reference sequence). CDR3 region: CASSLTGKLGELFF. CDR3 bases: TGTGCTAGCAGCTTGACAGGGAAACTCGGGGAGCTGTTTTTT.

The chain recombines TRBV11-3 with TRBJ1-5; 9 bases map to TRBD1. Germline V gives CDR1 SGHNT, CDR2 YENEEA. V trimming: 2 bases; J trimming: 1 base; junction bases outside the gene matches: 3. This CDR3 comprises 16 residues. The CDR3 loop is CASSLSGQGSNQPQHF. The CDR3 DNA is TGTGCCAGCAGCTTAAGCGGACAGGGGAGCAATCAGCCCCAGCATTTT.

This clone occurred once. One end of the junction varies from germline; a read error may be responsible. The chain carries TRBV6-6 and TRBJ2-1; 9 nucleotides agree with TRBD2. There are 16 residues in the CDR3. From germline, CDR1 is MNHNY and CDR2 SVGAGI (reference sequence). CDR3 sequence (DNA): TGTACCAGCAGTCAACTCGGGACTAGCTTCACCCATGAGCAGTTCTTC. This sequence encodes CTSSQLGTSFTHEQFF.

Turning to this clone: The junction shows a germline mismatch at one end, possibly a read error. The chain is built from TRBV13 and TRBJ1-1, with D perhaps TRBD1 (5 bases). The CDR3 is made up of 18 amino acids. In germline, CDR1 is PRHDT, CDR2 FYEKMQ (reference sequence). The CDR3 DNA is TGTGCCAGCAGCCTAGGGGTTGATGGCTTGAAGGAGGGGCCCGGGGCTTTCTTT. Amino acid sequence: CASSLGVDGLKEGPGAFF.

The J gene is TRBJ2-7, the V gene TRBV6-5, with D perhaps TRBD2 (5 bases). This CDR3 comprises 15 residues. The germline gives CDR1 MNHEY, CDR2 SVGAGI. V was pared by 5 bases and J by 2 bases, with 16 bases between. The CDR3, as DNA: TGTGCCAGCAGTCTGACTAACAACTATGCCTACGAGCAGTACTTC. This encodes CASSLTNNYAYEQYF.

The gene calls are TRBV25-1 and TRBJ1-2; D remains unclear. Germline CDR1 is MGHDK and CDR2 is SYGVNS. This CDR3 comprises 13 residues. The V and J ends lost 3 bases and 8 bases respectively, with 13 bases between them. The CDR3 sequence is CASSESYIDGYTF. CDR3 DNA: TGTGCCAGCAGTGAGTCGTACATTGACGGCTACACCTTC.